This T cell receptor (beta chain) was sequenced in a study of cytomegalovirus exposure and HLA in healthy donors. In the study overall: Unique TCRs from HLA-typed donors, around 79 million of them, were held in an early data release. Study-level points and caveats: Later analysis indicated greater clonal expansion among HLA-associated TCR beta chains than among equally common other chains.

The PCR made use of 60 Vbeta and 13 Jbeta primers. TCRdb keeps only in-frame clones here, not all; method: immunoSEQ multiplex PCR. The sample lists about 140,000 clones, 60% to 80% seen once, with just under 1% in the top ten. Each donor's status was that of a healthy bone marrow donor. This clone came up once. Its antigen is not identified. CDR1 is SGDLS and CDR2 is YYNGEE in the germline V gene. V dropped 3 bases and J dropped 6 bases, with 13 bases sitting between them. CDR3 length: 14 amino acids. The chain is built from TRBV9 and TRBJ1-5; D not resolved. This TCR came from a man between 18 and 35 years old in good health and CMV-seronegative. Sequenced sample: PBMCs. The CDR3 loop is CASSASIAGQPQHF. The CDR3 bases are TGTGCCAGCAGCGCTAGTATCGCGGGTCAGCCCCAGCATTTT.